This T cell receptor beta chain was retrieved from a study of tumor-infiltrating lymphocytes in primary liver carcinoma. Findings and caveats of the study: Paired tumor-adjacent and tumor-blood samples overlapped less than tumor region pairs did.

The authors took blood RNA from unsorted whole blood and also extracted germline DNA. Enrolled patients were chronically infected with HBV and treatment-naive. Synthesis of TCR beta cDNA was carried out from 450 to 500 ng total RNA with a constant-region primer. Each TCR beta library was derived from three nested multiplex PCR rounds that employed slightly modified ARM-PCR. Each of the first two PCR rounds ran 9 to 11 cycles with TRBV1-TRBV30 forward and C-beta reverse primers. MiXCR, applied by TCRdb to the multiplex PCR reads, yields one record per CDR3 protein. The data hold roughly 180,000 distinct CDR3 sequences, with 50% to 75% observed a single time. With regard to this clonotype: Its target is not known. At one end, the junction sequence differs from germline, possibly due to a read error.

Germline V gives CDR1 SGHAT, CDR2 FQDESV (reference sequence). CDR3 size: 14 residues. This sequence joins TRBV11-1 and TRBJ2-3; TRBD1 is a possible D gene (5 bases). This receptor was obtained from a man aged 40-55 years with primary liver carcinoma and hepatitis B virus infection. The sequenced material came from peripheral blood. The CDR3 DNA is TGTGCCAGCAGCTTAGGTATGGACACAAATACGCAGTATTTT. Its protein is CASSLGMDTNTQYF.